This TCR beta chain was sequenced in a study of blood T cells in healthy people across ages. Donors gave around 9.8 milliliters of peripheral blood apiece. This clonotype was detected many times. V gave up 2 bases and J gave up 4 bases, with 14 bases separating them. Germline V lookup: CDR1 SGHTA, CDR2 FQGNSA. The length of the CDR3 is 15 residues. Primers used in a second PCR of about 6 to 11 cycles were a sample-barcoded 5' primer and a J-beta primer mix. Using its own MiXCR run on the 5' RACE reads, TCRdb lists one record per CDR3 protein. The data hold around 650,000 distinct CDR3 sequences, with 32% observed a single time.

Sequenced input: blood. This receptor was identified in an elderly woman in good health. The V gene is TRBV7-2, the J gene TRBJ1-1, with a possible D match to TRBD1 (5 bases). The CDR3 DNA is TGTGCCAGCAGCTTACAGGGCCCTGGCGGCACTGAAGCTTTCTTT. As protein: CASSLQGPGGTEAFF. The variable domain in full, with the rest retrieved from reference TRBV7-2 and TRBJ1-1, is GAGVSQSPSNKVTEKGKDVELRCDPISGHTALYWYRQSLGQGLEFLIYFQGNSAPDKSGLPSDRFSAERTGGSVSTLTIQRTQQEDSAVYLCASSLQGPGGTEAFFGQGTRLTVV.